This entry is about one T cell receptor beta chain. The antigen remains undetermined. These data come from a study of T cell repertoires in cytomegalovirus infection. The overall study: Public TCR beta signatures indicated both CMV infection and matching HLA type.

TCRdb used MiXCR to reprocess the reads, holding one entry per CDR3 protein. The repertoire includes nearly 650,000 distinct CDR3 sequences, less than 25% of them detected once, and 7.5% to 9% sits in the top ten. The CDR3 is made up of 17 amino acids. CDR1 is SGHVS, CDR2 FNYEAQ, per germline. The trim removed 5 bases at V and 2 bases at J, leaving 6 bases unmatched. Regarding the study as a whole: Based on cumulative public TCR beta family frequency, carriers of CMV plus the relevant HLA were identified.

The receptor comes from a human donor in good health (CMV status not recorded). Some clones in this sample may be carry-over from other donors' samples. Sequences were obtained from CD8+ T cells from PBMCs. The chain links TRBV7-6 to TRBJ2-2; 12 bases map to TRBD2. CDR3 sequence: CASSPTSGGRNTGELFF. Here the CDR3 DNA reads TGTGCCAGCAGCCCGACTAGCGGGGGCCGAAACACCGGGGAGCTGTTTTTT.